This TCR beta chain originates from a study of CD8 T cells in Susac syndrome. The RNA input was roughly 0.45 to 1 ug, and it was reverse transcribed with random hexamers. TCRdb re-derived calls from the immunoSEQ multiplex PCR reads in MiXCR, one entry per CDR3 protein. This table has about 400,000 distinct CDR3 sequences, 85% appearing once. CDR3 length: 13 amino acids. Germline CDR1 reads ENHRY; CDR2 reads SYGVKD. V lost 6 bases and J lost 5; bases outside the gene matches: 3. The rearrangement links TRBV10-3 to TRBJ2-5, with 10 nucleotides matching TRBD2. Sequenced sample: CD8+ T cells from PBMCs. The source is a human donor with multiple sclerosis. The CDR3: CAIRSGGVETQYF. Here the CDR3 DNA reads TGTGCCATCAGAAGCGGGGGGGTCGAGACCCAGTACTTC.